These 8 T cell receptor beta chains were sequenced from one sample in a study of siplizumab effects on memory and regulatory T cells. The table came from immunoSEQ multiplex PCR; TCRdb's copy has only in-frame clones and leaves some out. The table records some 64,000 clones, around 80% of them present only once. Sequences were obtained from memory CD4+ T cells sorted from blood. The origin of the receptors is a human donor in good health.

The V and J genes are TRBV28 and TRBJ1-2; tentative D call: TRBD1 (5 bases). Per the germline V gene, CDR1 is MDHEN and CDR2 is SYDVKM. The length of the CDR3 is 13 residues. Between the trimmed V and J ends, which lost 6 bases and 3 bases, there was a span of 11 bases. As DNA, the CDR3 is TGTGCCAGCAGGTCCGGGGGGGACTATGGCTACACCTTC. Translating gives CASRSGGDYGYTF.

This rearrangement joins TRBV27 to TRBJ1-4, with D unclear. Per germline, CDR1 MNHEY and CDR2 SMNVEV (reference sequence). The CDR3 is 14 amino acids. V gave up 0 bases and J gave up 7 bases, with 9 bases separating them. CDR3 residues: CASSLSYFGEKLFF. The DNA for the CDR3 is TGTGCCAGCAGTTTATCGTATTTCGGTGAAAAACTGTTTTTT.

This clone was counted between two and nine times. This chain links TRBV18 with TRBJ1-4; D remains ambiguous. Germline CDR1 reads KGHSH; CDR2 reads LQKENI. The germline V and J ends were trimmed by 2 bases and 5 bases, with 12 bases remaining between them. This CDR3 is 15 amino acids long. The CDR3 DNA is TGTGCCAGCTCACCAACAGCCTTGGAGAATGAAAAACTGTTTTTT. Translated: CASSPTALENEKLFF.

The chain couples TRBV27 to TRBJ2-3, with TRBD2 matching 13 bases. After removal of 6 bases from V and 3 bases from J, the junction contained 18 bases not matched to a gene. CDR3 length equals 20 residues. The germline CDR1 and CDR2 sequences are MNHEY and SMNVEV (reference sequence). The CDR3, as DNA: TGTGCCAGCAGATTTGCCTTCCCGGGACTAGCGGGGAAAGTGACAGATACGCAGTATTTT. Translation gives CASRFAFPGLAGKVTDTQYF.

The genes are TRBV7-6 and TRBJ2-6; 9 nucleotides align to TRBD1. J was trimmed by 1 base and V by 3 bases; bases with no gene match: 4. Germline V gene lookup returns CDR1 SGHVS and CDR2 FNYEAQ. The CDR3 loop spans 17 amino acids. The CDR3 nucleotides are TGTGCCAGCAGCTTTGGGACAGGGAGGTCTGGGGCCAACGTCCTGACTTTC. Its protein product is CASSFGTGRSGANVLTF.

This clone occurred a few times. The J gene is TRBJ2-1, the V gene TRBV11-2; 9 bases agree with TRBD1. The CDR3 contains 14 residues. Germline lookup yields CDR1 SGHAT and CDR2 FQNNGV. V lost 6 bases, J lost 4 bases, and 4 bases stayed unmatched. The CDR3, as DNA: TGTGCCAGCAGACAGGGGGCGGGGTACAATGAGCAGTTCTTC. The encoded protein is CASRQGAGYNEQFF.

CDR3 nucleotides: TGTGCCAGCAGCCCTTCACACAGACAAGAGACCCAGTACTTC. The encoded protein is CASSPSHRQETQYF. The chain recombines TRBV16 with TRBJ2-5; no clear D gene. This CDR3 spans 14 amino acids. The germline CDR1 and CDR2 sequences are KGHSY and FQNENV. The ends were cut back, 4 bases at V and 2 bases at J, with 11 bases in the middle.

This chain links TRBV9 with TRBJ2-7, with D possibly TRBD2 on 5 matching bases. The CDR3 loop spans 12 amino acids. V lost 2 bases to trimming and J lost 7 bases, with 10 bases between them. Germline-derived CDR1 and CDR2 are SGDLS and YYNGEE. CDR3 loop: CASSVLSGEQYF. Written as DNA, the CDR3 is TGTGCCAGCAGCGTTCTAAGCGGAGAGCAGTACTTC.